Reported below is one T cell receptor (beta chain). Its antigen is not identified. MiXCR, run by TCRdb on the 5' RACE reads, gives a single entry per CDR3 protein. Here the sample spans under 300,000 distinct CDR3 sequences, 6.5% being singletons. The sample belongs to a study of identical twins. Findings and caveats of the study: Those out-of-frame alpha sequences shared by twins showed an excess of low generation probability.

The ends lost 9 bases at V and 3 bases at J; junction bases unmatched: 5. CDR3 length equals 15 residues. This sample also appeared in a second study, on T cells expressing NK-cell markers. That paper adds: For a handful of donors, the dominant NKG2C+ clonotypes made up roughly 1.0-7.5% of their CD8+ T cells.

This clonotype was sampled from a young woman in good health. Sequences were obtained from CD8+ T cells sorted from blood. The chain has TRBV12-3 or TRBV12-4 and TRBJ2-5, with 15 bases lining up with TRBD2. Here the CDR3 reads CASGLAGGVEETQYF. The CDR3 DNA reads TGTGCCAGTGGACTAGCGGGGGGGGTTGAAGAGACCCAGTACTTC.